Presented here are 32 T cell receptor beta chains from one specimen sequenced in a study of cytotoxic CD8 clonotypes in ibrutinib-treated CLL. Data came from immunoSEQ multiplex PCR; TCRdb stores just in-frame clones and leaves some out. The top ten hold 4.5% to 6.5% of the sample, which has about 150,000 clones, roughly 76% seen once. The specimen was PBMCs, collected after 24 months of ibrutinib treatment. All receptors come from a human donor with chronic lymphocytic leukemia.

The rearrangement links TRBV28 to TRBJ1-3; 7 nucleotides align to TRBD1. Germline assignment: CDR1 MDHEN and CDR2 SYDVKM. V shed 7 bases, J shed 4 bases, and the junction held 10 bases outside the gene matches. This CDR3 is 15 amino acids long. The CDR3 loop is CASTLPTGAGNTIYF. In DNA, the CDR3 is TGTGCCAGCACCCTACCCACAGGGGCGGGAAACACCATATATTTT.

The chain is built from TRBV6-6 and TRBJ1-4; D remains ambiguous. Germline V gene lookup returns CDR1 MNHNY and CDR2 SVGAGI (reference sequence). The CDR3 consists of 14 residues. V lost 7 bases, J lost 2 bases, and 11 bases lay in between. As DNA, the CDR3 is TGTGCCAGCACCCCGAGGCCGACTAATGAAAAACTGTTTTTT. It encodes CASTPRPTNEKLFF.

V and J are TRBV11-1 and TRBJ2-2; D is perhaps TRBD1 or TRBD2 (5 bases each). There are 15 residues in the CDR3. Trimming shortened V by 5 bases and J by 3 bases, and 13 bases separated the two germline ends. Germline loops: CDR1 SGHAT, CDR2 FQDESV (reference sequence). CDR3 nucleotides: TGTGCCAGCAGCCCCAACCTGGGGGACACCGGGGAGCTGTTTTTT. It codes for CASSPNLGDTGELFF. Combining the CDR3 with reference TRBV11-1 and TRBJ2-2 gives the whole variable domain EAEVAQSPRYKITEKSQAVAFWCDPISGHATLYWYRQILGQGPELLVQFQDESVVDDSQLPKDRFSAERLKGVDSTLKIQPAELGDSAMYLCASSPNLGDTGELFFGEGSRLTVL.

The chain has TRBV25-1 and TRBJ1-2; D possibly corresponds to TRBD1 (5 bases). Germline lookup yields CDR1 MGHDK and CDR2 SYGVNS. V lost 8 bases and J 3 bases, leaving 13 bases between the germline ends. The CDR3 spans 13 residues. The CDR3 nucleotides read TGTGCCAGCCTCACACAGACAGACTATGGCTACACCTTC. Translated, it gives CASLTQTDYGYTF.

V is TRBV28 and J is TRBJ2-6, with D hard to call. Germline V CDR1 and CDR2: MDHEN, SYDVKM. The CDR3 runs to 14 residues. V lost 8 bases and J lost 0, with 8 bases in between. The CDR3 DNA follows: TGTGCCAGCTCGCAGGACTCTGGGGCCAACGTCCTGACTTTC. The encoded protein is CASSQDSGANVLTF.

V and J are TRBV2 and TRBJ1-1, with 7 bases matching TRBD1. The V segment lost 5 bases and the J segment 1 base; nucleotides outside the gene matches: 7. CDR3 length: 15 amino acids. Germline V gene data show CDR1 as SNHLY and CDR2 as FYNNEI. CDR3 nucleotides: TGTGCCAGCAGTACACAGGGGCCCGAGAACACTGAAGCTTTCTTT. This sequence encodes CASSTQGPENTEAFF.

The V gene is TRBV18, the J gene TRBJ1-5; D possibly corresponds to TRBD1 (5 bases). Trimming took 2 bases from V and 6 from J, leaving 14 bases between them. The CDR3 has 15 residues. Germline V gene sequence: CDR1 KGHSH, CDR2 LQKENI. CDR3: CASSPGQVRGQPQHF. The CDR3 DNA follows: TGTGCCAGCTCACCAGGGCAGGTGAGGGGTCAGCCCCAGCATTTT.

This clone was found a few times. This chain joins TRBV9 and TRBJ1-2; D gene uncertain. Germline V CDR1 and CDR2: SGDLS, YYNGEE. Trimming cost V 3 bases and J 6 bases, with 18 bases left between them. The CDR3 has 15 residues. The CDR3 sequence: CASSAPLPKFDGYTF. The CDR3 DNA is TGTGCCAGCAGCGCCCCCCTTCCGAAGTTCGATGGCTACACCTTC.

This chain links TRBV5-1 with TRBJ1-2, with D possibly matching TRBD1 (5 bases). CDR3 length: 13 amino acids. V lost 4 bases, J lost 4 bases, and 11 bases lay in between. CDR1 and CDR2 from the germline V gene are SGHRS and YFSETQ. The CDR3 region is CASSPDMAYGYTF. The CDR3 nucleotides read TGCGCCAGCAGCCCGGACATGGCCTATGGCTACACCTTC.

This clone has a handful of counts. J is TRBJ2-4 and V is TRBV11-2; 10 bases line up with TRBD1. Germline V gene data show CDR1 as SGHAT and CDR2 as FQNNGV. Germline trimming cut 3 bases from V and 9 bases from J; bases unmatched to any gene: 5. This CDR3 is 14 amino acids long. CDR3 in DNA: TGTGCCAGCAGCTTCCGGACAGGGGGAGCCATTCAGTACTTC. Protein product: CASSFRTGGAIQYF.

The rearrangement links TRBV6-1 to TRBJ1-2, with 7 bases that match TRBD1. The length of the CDR3 is 14 residues. The V gene end was trimmed by 6 bases and the J gene end by 5 bases; junction bases not matched to a gene: 9. Germline V gene data show CDR1 as MNHNS and CDR2 as SASEGT. CDR3 bases: TGTGCCAGCAGCCCGCACCAGGGGGATTATGGCTACACCTTC. As protein: CASSPHQGDYGYTF.

The gene calls are TRBV2 and TRBJ2-7; 10 bases align to TRBD2. CDR1 is SNHLY and CDR2 is FYNNEI in the germline V gene. After removal of 5 bases from V and 7 bases from J, the junction contained 14 bases not matched to a gene. The CDR3 length is 16 residues. The CDR3 sequence is CASSPPRTSGDMEQYF. The CDR3 DNA follows: TGTGCCAGCAGTCCCCCCCGGACTAGCGGCGATATGGAGCAGTACTTC.

V gene TRBV19 combines with J gene TRBJ2-7; D gene ambiguous. The V gene's germline CDR1 is LNHDA and CDR2 SQIVND (reference sequence). V gave up 3 bases and J gave up 0 bases, with 6 bases separating them. The CDR3 is made up of 13 amino acids. CDR3 DNA: TGTGCCAGTAGTATGGGCAACTCCTACGAGCAGTACTTC. Its protein is CASSMGNSYEQYF.

This rearrangement joins TRBV7-6 to TRBJ1-5; TRBD1 matches 7 bases. Trimming at V came to 1 base and at J to 7 bases, leaving 7 bases not matched to a gene. The germline V gene has CDR1 SGHVS and CDR2 FNYEAQ. CDR3 size: 15 residues. The CDR3 region is CASSLGQGVMQPQHF. CDR3 DNA: TGTGCCAGCAGCTTAGGGCAGGGGGTGATGCAGCCCCAGCATTTT.

This chain links TRBV14 with TRBJ1-2; D may be TRBD1 (5 bases). CDR3 length equals 14 residues. With 5 bases removed from V and 2 bases from J, the gap between germline ends came to 12 bases. The germline gives CDR1 SGHDN, CDR2 FVKESK. Written as DNA, the CDR3 is TGTGCCAGCAGCACCCAGGGTGGGAACTATGGCTACACCTTC. This sequence encodes CASSTQGGNYGYTF.

The chain links TRBV2 to TRBJ2-2; D possibly uses TRBD1 or TRBD2 (5 bases each). Germline assignment: CDR1 SNHLY and CDR2 FYNNEI. V shed 10 bases and J shed 5 bases, with 14 bases lying between them. CDR3 length equals 13 residues. As DNA, the CDR3 is TGTGCCACCCGGTGGGGGAATACCGGGGAGCTGTTTTTT. The encoded protein is CATRWGNTGELFF.

This sequence joins TRBV28 and TRBJ1-2; D is perhaps TRBD1 (5 bases). The CDR3 runs to 15 residues. Trimming stripped 7 bases from V and 4 bases from J, with 19 bases between. Germline V gene data show CDR1 as MDHEN and CDR2 as SYDVKM. CDR3 residues: CASTSRGAQPYGYTF. CDR3 in DNA: TGTGCCAGCACCTCAAGGGGAGCCCAGCCCTATGGCTACACCTTC.

The chain employs TRBV28 and TRBJ2-7; TRBD2 matches 7 bases. The CDR3 consists of 14 residues. The V gene end was trimmed by 8 bases and the J gene end by 3 bases; junction bases not matched to a gene: 10. The germline V gene has CDR1 MDHEN and CDR2 SYDVKM. CDR3: CASSHGGMIYEQYF. The CDR3 nucleotides read TGTGCCAGCTCACACGGGGGGATGATCTACGAGCAGTACTTC.

Within the sample, this clone is medium-sized. The chain has TRBV19 and TRBJ1-4; D unresolved. Germline assignment: CDR1 LNHDA and CDR2 SQIVND (reference sequence). The CDR3 loop spans 14 amino acids. V was clipped by 4 bases and J by 2 bases, with 8 bases between them. This CDR3 is CASSSGSTNEKLFF. CDR3 DNA: TGTGCCAGTAGTAGCGGCAGCACTAATGAAAAACTGTTTTTT.

The J gene is TRBJ2-3, the V gene TRBV4-2, with TRBD2 identical over 8 bases. CDR3 size: 16 residues. Trimming cost V 4 bases and J 5 bases; bases outside gene matches: 11. CDR1 and CDR2 (germline): LGHNA, YNFKEQ. The CDR3 bases are TGTGCCAGCAGCCGACCTAGCGGGTCCCTTGGAGATACGCAGTATTTT. It codes for CASSRPSGSLGDTQYF.

This clone was observed a few times. The chain has TRBV7-3 and TRBJ1-1; 9 positions agree with TRBD1. Per germline, CDR1 SGHTA and CDR2 FQGTGA. Trimming cost V 5 bases and J 5 bases; bases outside gene matches: 6. This CDR3 has 14 amino acids. CDR3 sequence: CASSPQGARTEAFF. The CDR3, as DNA: TGTGCCAGCAGCCCACAGGGGGCGAGGACTGAAGCTTTCTTT.

This chain connects TRBV6-5 to TRBJ1-1; D unclear. CDR1 MNHEY and CDR2 SVGAGI come from the germline V gene. V dropped 7 bases and J dropped 4 bases, with 16 bases sitting between them. CDR3 length equals 14 residues. CDR3 amino acids: CASTRSFKVTEAFF. The CDR3 DNA reads TGTGCCAGCACCCGCAGCTTTAAGGTCACTGAAGCTTTCTTT.

This chain uses TRBV7-9 with TRBJ2-5; D is unresolved. In germline, CDR1 is SEHNR, CDR2 FQNEAQ (reference sequence). V gave up 3 bases and J gave up 7 bases, with 15 bases separating them. This CDR3 spans 14 amino acids. The CDR3 here is CASSFLETLGTQYF. The CDR3 nucleotides are TGTGCCAGCAGCTTTTTGGAGACTCTGGGGACCCAGTACTTC.

The chain couples TRBV19 to TRBJ2-3; D remains unclear. CDR1 is LNHDA, CDR2 SQIVND, per germline (reference sequence). V lost 1 base, J lost 7 bases, and 15 bases lay in between. The CDR3 consists of 15 residues. CDR3 nucleotides: TGTGCCAGTAGTATAGGTAATAGGTTTCGGAATACGCAGTATTTT. As protein: CASSIGNRFRNTQYF.

The V and J genes are TRBV27 and TRBJ1-5; a possible D gene is TRBD1 (5 bases). V was clipped by 8 bases and J by 7 bases, with 18 bases between them. In germline, CDR1 is MNHEY, CDR2 SMNVEV (reference sequence). The CDR3 runs 14 residues. The DNA for the CDR3 is TGTGCCAGCTCCCCGGGGGGTATGGGGCAGCCCCAGCATTTT. Amino acids: CASSPGGMGQPQHF.

V and J are TRBV19 and TRBJ1-1, with a possible D match to TRBD1 (5 bases). The CDR3 loop spans 14 amino acids. The V end lost 6 bases, the J end lost 2 bases, and 13 bases lay between the germline ends. Germline CDR1 and CDR2: LNHDA and SQIVND (reference sequence). As DNA, the CDR3 is TGTGCCAGTAGCCCGGGACCTTATAACACTGAAGCTTTCTTT. Amino acid sequence: CASSPGPYNTEAFF.

V usage is TRBV28 and J usage is TRBJ1-4; 8 bases line up with TRBD1. V was pared by 5 bases and J by 8 bases, with 4 bases of the junction left unmatched. Germline loops: CDR1 MDHEN, CDR2 SYDVKM. The CDR3 runs 13 residues. This chain's CDR3 is CASSPGQVEKLFF. The DNA for the CDR3 is TGTGCCAGCAGTCCGGGACAGGTCGAAAAACTGTTTTTT. The entire variable domain, with the rest obtained from reference TRBV28 and TRBJ1-4, is as follows: DVKVTQSSRYLVKRTGEKVFLECVQDMDHENMFWYRQDPGLGLRLIYFSYDVKMKEKGDIPEGYSVSREKKERFSLILESASTNQTSMYLCASSPGQVEKLFFGSGTQLSVL.

The chain links TRBV30 to TRBJ1-4; D ambiguous. V lost 4 bases and J lost 5, with 11 bases in between. The CDR3 spans 13 residues. CDR1 is GTSNPN and CDR2 is SVGIG in the germline V gene (reference sequence). CDR3 protein: CAWNKNNNEKLFF. CDR3 in DNA: TGTGCCTGGAACAAAAACAACAATGAAAAACTGTTTTTT.

V usage is TRBV6-6 and J usage is TRBJ1-6; TRBD1 agrees at 9 bases. CDR1 and CDR2 from the germline V gene are MNHNY and SVGAGI (reference sequence). The CDR3 is made up of 15 amino acids. V lost 5 bases, J lost 5 bases, and 4 bases stayed unmatched. The DNA of the CDR3 is TGTGCCAGCAGTCCCCGGGACAGGGATAATTCACCCCTCCACTTT. Encoded protein: CASSPRDRDNSPLHF.

The table lists this clone with many counts. V gene TRBV18 combines with J gene TRBJ2-3; 11 bases are shared with TRBD1. V lost 6 bases and J lost 5; bases outside the gene matches: 7. Germline lookup yields CDR1 KGHSH and CDR2 LQKENI. The CDR3 extends over 15 amino acids. CDR3 nucleotide sequence: TGTGCCAGCTCCCCCCAGGGACAGGGGGTAGATACGCAGTATTTT. Amino acid sequence: CASSPQGQGVDTQYF.

The CDR3 region has the DNA TGTGCCAGCAGCTTAGCGTCGGGGGGCGACTATGGCTACACCTTC. Translating gives CASSLASGGDYGYTF. The J gene is TRBJ1-2, the V gene TRBV7-2; D perhaps matches TRBD1 (6 bases). The CDR3 runs 15 residues. Germline CDR1 is SGHTA and CDR2 is FQGNSA. V was trimmed by 0 bases and J by 3 bases, leaving 11 bases between them.

As concerns this clone: Other DNA variants within this sample encode the same CDR3. The chain is built from TRBV7-2 and TRBJ1-5; D not certain. The CDR3 length is 12 residues. Trimming removed 3 bases from V and 6 bases from J, with 6 bases in between. The V gene's germline CDR1 is SGHTA and CDR2 FQGNSA. In DNA, the CDR3 is TGTGCCAGCAGCTTTCCCGGTCAGCCCCAGCATTTT. Its translation is CASSFPGQPQHF.